The 7 T cell receptor beta chains presented below share a single source sample, sequenced in a study of blood T cells in healthy people across ages. Primed by a sample-barcoded 5' primer and a J-beta primer mix, a second PCR proceeded for roughly 7 to 12 cycles. TCRdb reprocessed the 5' RACE reads with MiXCR, giving one entry per CDR3 protein. The sample holds about 570,000 distinct CDR3 sequences, roughly 29% seen once. Sequencing was performed on blood. Receptor source: a woman in her sixties or seventies in good health.

The table lists this clonotype with many counts. The chain uses TRBV7-2 and TRBJ2-7; no firm D call. The CDR3 covers 15 residues. V was trimmed by 3 bases and J by 2 bases, leaving 14 bases between them. Germline V gene sequence: CDR1 SGHTA, CDR2 FQGNSA. The chain's CDR3 is CASSFTATLPYEQYF. The CDR3 bases are TGTGCCAGCAGCTTTACAGCGACCCTCCCCTACGAGCAGTACTTC. Looking up the rest from reference TRBV7-2 and TRBJ2-7 gives the full variable domain: GAGVSQSPSNKVTEKGKDVELRCDPISGHTALYWYRQSLGQGLEFLIYFQGNSAPDKSGLPSDRFSAERTGGSVSTLTIQRTQQEDSAVYLCASSFTATLPYEQYFGPGTRLTVT.

Notes on this clonotype: A junction end diverges from the germline sequence, so it may reflect a read error. The V call is TRBV25-1, the J call TRBJ1-4; no definite D call. The CDR3 loop spans 14 amino acids. Germline V gene lookup returns CDR1 MGHDK and CDR2 SYGVNS. The CDR3 DNA reads as TGTGCCAGCAGTGACAGGTCGGCTAATGAAAAACTGGTTTTT. It codes for CASSDRSANEKLVF.

CDR3 nucleotides: TGCAGTGCTAGAGTGGGGACAGGGGGAACCGGGGAGCTGTTTTTT. Translation: CSARVGTGGTGELFF. The V gene is TRBV20-1, the J gene TRBJ2-2, with 11 nucleotides matching TRBD1. Germline values: CDR1 DFQATT, CDR2 SNEGSKA (reference sequence). This CDR3 region has 15 residues. The trim removed 1 base at V and 5 bases at J, leaving 3 bases unmatched.

This clonotype was counted a few times. V gene TRBV11-2 combines with J gene TRBJ1-4; D unresolved. Per germline, CDR1 SGHAT and CDR2 FQNNGV. The CDR3 sequence is 17 residues long. V dropped 1 base and J dropped 5 bases, with 17 bases sitting between them. For the CDR3, the DNA is TGTGCCAGCAGCTTAGCGGTCCCCCCCCTATCGAATGAAAAACTGTTTTTT. It specifies CASSLAVPPLSNEKLFF.

This clonotype has more than one count but fewer than ten. V and J are TRBV12-3 or TRBV12-4 and TRBJ2-5, with D unclear. V was shortened by 8 bases and J by 4 bases, with 11 bases between the two germline ends. The CDR3 is 12 residues long. CDR3 sequence reads: CASLGGSETQYF. The CDR3 nucleotides are TGTGCCAGCCTGGGTGGGTCAGAGACCCAGTACTTC.

This clonotype was detected a few times. This chain links TRBV3-1 with TRBJ2-1, with TRBD2 as a possible D gene (6 bases). This CDR3 region has 14 residues. CDR1 and CDR2 from the germline V gene are LGHDT and YNNKEL (reference sequence). V was pared by 0 bases and J by 8 bases, with 11 bases between. The CDR3 DNA follows: TGTGCCAGCAGCCAAGAGGATAGCGGTTATGAGCAGTTCTTC. Translated, it gives CASSQEDSGYEQFF.

This clonotype appeared a few times. The chain links TRBV29-1 to TRBJ1-4; D remains unclear. This CDR3 is built from 15 residues. CDR1 and CDR2 from the germline V gene are SQVTM and ANQGSEA. The ends were cut back, 0 bases at V and 5 bases at J, with 13 bases in the middle. CDR3 coding DNA: TGCAGCGTTGAAGATTCCGGAAGGGAAAATGAAAAACTGTTTTTT. Amino acid sequence: CSVEDSGRENEKLFF. Looking up the rest from reference TRBV29-1 and TRBJ1-4 gives the full variable domain: SAVISQKPSRDICQRGTSLTIQCQVDSQVTMMFWYRQQPGQSLTLIATANQGSEATYESGFVIDKFPISRPNLTFSTLTVSNMSPEDSSIYLCSVEDSGRENEKLFFGSGTQLSVL.